This entry lists 19 T cell receptor beta chains sequenced from one sample in a study of cytomegalovirus exposure and HLA in healthy donors. This PCR relied on a set of 60 Vbeta primers and 13 Jbeta primers. Only in-frame clones appear in the TCRdb table, and some are missing; sequencing was by immunoSEQ multiplex PCR. The sample shows 210,000 or so clones, around 85% of them seen only once. Material: PBMCs. Every receptor here comes from a human donor in good health.

This clone was counted only a few times. The chain uses TRBV6-6 and TRBJ1-2; TRBD1 agrees at 8 bases. The germline V gene encodes CDR1 MNHNY and CDR2 SVGAGI (reference sequence). CDR3 length: 16 residues. V dropped 1 base and J dropped 2; count of bases not matched to a gene: 6. For the CDR3, the DNA is TGTGCCAGCAGTTACTTCCGGACAGGGCACAACTATGGCTACACCTTC. Amino acids: CASSYFRTGHNYGYTF.

The CDR3 sequence: CASSSSQGSYNEQFF. The CDR3 DNA follows: TGTGCCAGCAGCTCATCGCAGGGGTCCTACAATGAGCAGTTCTTC. This sequence joins TRBV5-4 and TRBJ2-1; weak D call: TRBD1 (6 bases). V lost 3 bases, J lost 1 base, and 11 bases lay in between. CDR1 and CDR2 from the germline V gene are SGHNT and YYREEE (reference sequence). CDR3 length equals 15 residues.

The rearrangement joins TRBV5-8 to TRBJ2-7, with 8 bases lining up with TRBD1. V lost 2 bases to trimming and J lost 3 bases; unmatched junction nucleotides: 7. Germline V CDR1 and CDR2: SGHTS, YDEGEE. This CDR3 region has 15 residues. As DNA, the CDR3 is TGTGCCAGCAGCTTACAGGGACAGGAACTCTACGAGCAGTACTTC. Encoded protein: CASSLQGQELYEQYF.

CDR3 residues: CASNPTGGGAFF. DNA of the CDR3: TGTGCCAGTAATCCAACAGGGGGCGGCGCTTTCTTT. The chain recombines TRBV19 with TRBJ1-1; 9 bases map to TRBD1. The CDR3 sequence is 12 residues long. The germline gives CDR1 LNHDA, CDR2 SQIVND (reference sequence). The V and J ends lost 7 bases and 11 bases, in that order; junction bases with no gene match: 8.

The chain employs TRBV7-6 and TRBJ2-1, with TRBD2 matching over 8 bases. The CDR3 length is 16 residues. The V segment lost 5 bases and the J segment 8 bases; nucleotides outside the gene matches: 14. In germline, CDR1 is SGHVS, CDR2 FNYEAQ. The CDR3 bases are TGTGCCAGCAGCGGGCGACTAAGCGGGAGTGAGGATGAGCAGTTCTTC. Translated, it gives CASSGRLSGSEDEQFF.

The rearrangement joins TRBV25-1 to TRBJ1-1; 7 bases map to TRBD1. The V segment lost 3 bases and the J segment 0 bases; nucleotides outside the gene matches: 7. Germline CDR1 and CDR2: MGHDK and SYGVNS. This CDR3 spans 16 amino acids. CDR3 DNA: TGTGCCAGCAGTGACGGGGACAGAACTTTGAACACTGAAGCTTTCTTT. Its protein product is CASSDGDRTLNTEAFF.

This clone has just one count. The rearrangement links TRBV2 to TRBJ1-4; no clear D. Between the trimmed V and J ends, which lost 6 bases and 8 bases, there was a span of 10 bases. CDR1 and CDR2 from the germline V gene are SNHLY and FYNNEI. This CDR3 is built from 12 residues. The CDR3 DNA reads TGTGCCAGCAGACGGGAGGGCGAAAAACTGTTTTTT. Translating gives CASRREGEKLFF.

The gene calls are TRBV4-1 and TRBJ2-7; TRBD2 aligns across 12 bases. Germline V gene sequence: CDR1 MGHRA, CDR2 YSYEKL. This CDR3 region has 15 residues. Trimming removed 2 bases from V and 1 base from J; junction bases left unmatched: 0. The DNA of the CDR3 is TGCGCCAGCAGCCAAACTAGCGGGAGGTCCTACGAGCAGTACTTC. The encoded protein is CASSQTSGRSYEQYF.

The V call is TRBV27, the J call TRBJ2-2; D is possibly TRBD1 (5 bases). The CDR3 runs to 15 residues. CDR1 is MNHEY, CDR2 SMNVEV, per germline (reference sequence). With 5 bases removed from V and 2 bases from J, the gap between germline ends came to 12 bases. CDR3 residues: CASSPQVFNTGELFF. The DNA of the CDR3 is TGTGCCAGCAGTCCACAGGTATTCAACACCGGGGAGCTGTTTTTT.

The chain recombines TRBV6-1 with TRBJ2-7; a weak D match, TRBD1 (5 bases). Germline assignment: CDR1 MNHNS and CDR2 SASEGT. Trimming shortened V by 5 bases and J by 5 bases, and 16 bases separated the two germline ends. The CDR3 has 14 amino acids. The CDR3 protein is CASSMGLAADEQYF. The CDR3 DNA reads TGTGCCAGCAGTATGGGGCTGGCGGCGGACGAGCAGTACTTC.

J is TRBJ1-5 and V is TRBV19, with 8 bases fitting TRBD1. This CDR3 has 15 amino acids. The J segment lost 0 bases and the V segment lost 5 bases, leaving 3 bases of the junction unmatched. The V gene's germline CDR1 is LNHDA and CDR2 SQIVND (reference sequence). CDR3 DNA: TGTGCCAGTAGTTTGGGGACAGGTAGCAATCAGCCCCAGCATTTT. Protein product: CASSLGTGSNQPQHF.

The rearrangement uses TRBV4-2 and TRBJ1-1, with 10 bases that match TRBD1. CDR1 LGHNA and CDR2 YNFKEQ come from the germline V gene. V shed 4 bases and J 3 bases; nucleotides not matched to a gene: 5. This CDR3 region has 15 residues. The chain's CDR3 is CASSPGGTGDTEAFF. The CDR3 bases are TGTGCCAGCAGCCCCGGTGGGACAGGGGACACTGAAGCTTTCTTT.

The chain couples TRBV19 to TRBJ2-1, with D uncertain. The germline V gene has CDR1 LNHDA and CDR2 SQIVND (reference sequence). V gave up 6 bases and J gave up 2 bases, with 11 bases separating them. This CDR3 spans 14 amino acids. The CDR3 coding sequence is TGTGCCAGTAGCTCGCGTCTAGCCTACAATGAGCAGTTCTTC. It specifies CASSSRLAYNEQFF. The full variable domain, completed using reference TRBV19 and TRBJ2-1, is DGGITQSPKYLFRKEGQNVTLSCEQNLNHDAMYWYRQDPGQGLRLIYYSQIVNDFQKGDIAEGYSVSREKKESFPLTVTSAQKNPTAFYLCASSSRLAYNEQFFGPGTRLTVL.

A single count supports this clone. CDR3 sequence reads: CASSRGLAGVSEQYF. The CDR3 DNA is TGTGCCAGTAGTAGGGGACTAGCGGGAGTCTCCGAGCAGTACTTC. The chain employs TRBV19 and TRBJ2-7; 14 bases are a match to TRBD2. The germline CDR1 and CDR2 sequences are LNHDA and SQIVND (reference sequence). V lost 4 bases and J lost 6; bases outside the gene matches: 5. This CDR3 region has 15 residues.

CDR3 protein: CASSLVDFGEQFF. DNA of the CDR3: TGTGCCAGCAGCTTAGTAGATTTTGGTGAGCAGTTCTTC. The rearrangement links TRBV7-9 to TRBJ2-1, with D uncertain. The V gene lost 1 base and the J gene lost 9 bases, with 10 bases spanning the gap. CDR3 size: 13 residues. Germline V gene data show CDR1 as SEHNR and CDR2 as FQNEAQ (reference sequence).

In its sample, this clone was seen a few times. The chain is built from TRBV6-5 and TRBJ2-3, with 10 nucleotides matching TRBD1. The CDR3 totals 16 residues. The germline V gene has CDR1 MNHEY and CDR2 SVGAGI. V was clipped by 4 bases and J by 8 bases; unmatched bases: 12. CDR3 loop: CASSSAGQGSTSTQYF. The CDR3 nucleotides read TGTGCCAGCAGTTCCGCGGGACAGGGGTCCACTTCTACGCAGTATTTT.

V usage is TRBV4-2 and J usage is TRBJ2-1, with 10 bases identical to TRBD2. Losses at the gene ends were 1 base for V and 6 bases for J; bases not matched to a gene: 21. CDR3 length: 21 residues. Germline V gene lookup returns CDR1 LGHNA and CDR2 YNFKEQ. CDR3 coding DNA: TGTGCCAGCAGCCAAGCCTCTCCGGGACTAGCGCGTGTTCCGGGGGGCAATGAGCAGTTCTTC. Its protein product is CASSQASPGLARVPGGNEQFF.

This chain uses TRBV4-2 with TRBJ2-5; 8 bases fit TRBD1. Germline assignment: CDR1 LGHNA and CDR2 YNFKEQ. The CDR3 spans 14 residues. Trimming took 3 bases from V and 3 from J; bases not matched to a gene: 3. CDR3 residues: CASSHGQGKETQYF. In DNA, the CDR3 is TGTGCCAGCAGCCACGGACAGGGTAAAGAGACCCAGTACTTC.

V usage is TRBV4-2 and J usage is TRBJ2-3, with TRBD2 matching over 7 bases. Germline assignment: CDR1 LGHNA and CDR2 YNFKEQ. The junction had 4 bases not matched to a gene; V was cut back by 5 bases and J by 2 bases. The CDR3 spans 14 residues. The CDR3 DNA reads TGTGCCAGCAGCTTACTAGCGTACACAGATACGCAGTATTTT. Protein: CASSLLAYTDTQYF.